The T cell receptor (beta chain) described here comes from a study of T cells after yellow fever vaccination (dated by TCRdb to the late 2010s). Context from the whole study: The SMART-Seq v4 Ultra Low Input RNA kit was used to prepare libraries from fractions with low cell numbers. Bulk TCR alpha and beta repertoires were sequenced longitudinally to track T-cell clones before and after primary and booster YFV17D yellow fever vaccination. Two healthy male donors made up the cohort, one aged 18 to 29 years and the other aged 30 to 40 years. Bulk PBMC replicates and cell subsets were isolated from blood drawn at multiple timepoints before and after both primary and secondary immunization. What the authors observed across the whole study: Compared with the primary T-cell response, the secondary T-cell response was faster but weaker, reaching its peak on day 5 rather than on day 15. A small fraction of clonotypes showed up in both the CD4 and CD8 compartments, probably as a result of convergent recombination. Because abundant contaminating clonotypes from the bulk population could be contained in FACS-sorted repertoires, computational filtering was required. After the booster, most of the clones that had expanded following primary vaccination were detected again (roughly 97% of CD4 and around nine tenths of CD8), which suggests that memory was broadly maintained. Because the study included only a couple of donors, the extent to which the findings can be generalized is limited.

The treatment or condition label here, explained by the study, means: live attenuated yellow fever vaccine strain. A standard Ficoll-Paque protocol was used to isolate PBMCs from peripheral blood. CD4 and CD8 T-cell fractions were isolated with Dynabeads CD4 and CD8 positive selection kits. RNA was extracted with TriZol from bulk PBMCs, CD4 and CD8 fractions, and dextramer-positive and dextramer-negative fractions. TCRdb lists the instrument as Illumina NovaSeq 6000. TCR cDNA was synthesized by 5'RACE template switching, through which a universal primer site and unique molecular identifiers were introduced. Priming for cDNA synthesis came from both the TCR alpha and TCR beta constant segments. Libraries were amplified in two PCR steps, with sample barcodes and sequencing adapters added in the second step. Sequencing of libraries was done on Illumina HiSeq 2500 (2x100 bp) or NovaSeq (2x150 bp). The paper's data handling went like this. Demultiplexing of reads and collapsing into UMI consensus sequences were performed with MIGEC, and V(D)J alignment was carried out with MiXCR. Using edgeR on replicate PBMC samples, clonotypes were called vaccine-responding if FDR was below 0.01 and the log2 fold change was above 5 up to day 15. CD4 or CD8 identity was assigned to each bulk clonotype according to whether the clonotype was present at higher abundance in the sequenced CD4 repertoire or the sequenced CD8 repertoire. TCRdb's own reprocessing of the public reads used fastp at Q25 and MiXCR and kept productive beta chains. Every distinct CDR3 protein forms one entry, paired with its most common genes and DNA. It is TCRdb's table, rather than the study itself, that gives the V and J calls and clone size. This sample is represented by under 100,000 distinct CDR3 sequences; under 7% of them were singletons. The ten largest clones add up to about 40% of the sample.

This clonotype occurred many times. The antigen this receptor binds is unknown. No base qualities exist here, and no much larger clone lies one base off it. The CDR3 has 15 amino acids, counting the end cysteine and phenylalanine. Here the CDR3 DNA is all that survives: 45 bases in frame from base 1. V is pared back by 5 bases and J by 9 bases, with 20 bases lying between the germline termini. CDR1 and CDR2, looked up from the germline V gene (reference sequence), are SEHNR and FQNEAQ. This sequence originates from a man younger than 35 who received the YFV17D yellow fever vaccine. The chain uses TRBV7-9 and TRBJ1-5, with a weak D call of TRBD1 (5 bases match). This specimen consisted of CD8+ T cells sorted from PBMCs, obtained 10 days after the yellow fever booster vaccination. The DNA is as follows: TGTGCCAGCAGCGCCGACATCCCGGTGGGGCGGCCCCAGCATTTT. It encodes CASSADIPVGRPQHF.